The 31 T cell receptor beta chains reported below all come from one sample, sequenced in a study of blood T cell repertoires in COVID-19. Sequenced by immunoSEQ multiplex PCR; TCRdb stores in-frame clones only, minus some. The sample yields around 150,000 clones, about 86% seen once. Sequencing was done on a sample of peripheral blood. The receptors were sampled from a woman aged 55-69 years with acute or convalescent COVID-19.

The chain links TRBV7-9 to TRBJ1-1, with 9 bases that match TRBD1. The CDR3 is 13 residues long. V lost 2 bases and J lost 10; bases outside the gene matches: 5. Germline V gene lookup returns CDR1 SEHNR and CDR2 FQNEAQ (reference sequence). CDR3 bases: TGTGCCAGCAGCTTACTAGAGGGACAGGGAGCTTTCTTT. Translation: CASSLLEGQGAFF.

The chain employs TRBV7-2 and TRBJ2-7, with 15 bases fitting TRBD2. V lost 5 bases, J lost 9 bases, and 8 bases stayed unmatched. CDR3 size: 15 residues. Per germline, CDR1 SGHTA and CDR2 FQGNSA. DNA of the CDR3: TGTGCCAGCAGCCAAGAAGGGACTAGCGGGAGGTGGCAGTACTTC. Encoded protein: CASSQEGTSGRWQYF.

As DNA, the CDR3 is TGTGCCAGTACGAGACAGAGGAATGAAAAACTGTTTTTT. Translating gives CASTRQRNEKLFF. The chain combines TRBV19 with TRBJ1-4, with D possibly matching TRBD1 (5 bases). Germline V gene lookup returns CDR1 LNHDA and CDR2 SQIVND (reference sequence). Trimming took 7 bases from V and 5 from J, leaving 11 bases between them. This CDR3 has 13 residues.

The V call is TRBV3-1 (or the pseudogene TRBV3-2), the J call TRBJ2-5; maybe TRBD2 (5 bases). The CDR3 extends over 12 amino acids. The germline V gene encodes CDR1 LGHDT and CDR2 YNNKEL (reference sequence). Trimming took 1 base from V and 6 from J, leaving 6 bases between them. This CDR3 is CASSQVGKTQYF. In nucleotides, the CDR3 is TGTGCCAGCAGCCAAGTCGGGAAGACCCAGTACTTC.

This chain connects TRBV7-3 to TRBJ2-1, with a weak D call TRBD2 (5 bases). Per the germline V gene, CDR1 is SGHTA and CDR2 is FQGTGA. The CDR3 length is 16 residues. Trimming left V 5 bases short and J 1 base short, with 15 bases between. CDR3 bases: TGTGCCAGCAGCATATCAGGACTGTTTTCCTACAATGAGCAGTTCTTC. It is translated as CASSISGLFSYNEQFF.

The V call is TRBV28, the J call TRBJ1-4, with 8 bases that match TRBD1. The length of the CDR3 is 16 residues. After removal of 6 bases from V and 7 bases from J, the junction contained 13 bases not matched to a gene. Looked up from germline, CDR1 is MDHEN and CDR2 is SYDVKM. The CDR3 coding sequence is TGTGCCAGCAGCCCTAGCCCCCAGGGGGCTTCTGAAAAACTGTTTTTT. Encoded protein: CASSPSPQGASEKLFF.

This rearrangement joins TRBV15 to TRBJ2-3; weak D call: TRBD1 (6 bases). Germline values: CDR1 LNHNV, CDR2 YYDKDF (reference sequence). Trimming shortened V by 1 base and J by 1 base, and 12 bases separated the two germline ends. There are 16 residues in the CDR3. The CDR3 DNA sequence: TGTGCCACCAGCAGAGGAATGGCAGGGGGCACAGATACGCAGTATTTT. It translates to CATSRGMAGGTDTQYF.

This clone was seen a single time. The V call is TRBV30, the J call TRBJ2-3; the D gene is possibly TRBD2 (6 bases). The CDR3 sequence is 16 residues long. Per the germline V gene, CDR1 is GTSNPN and CDR2 is SVGIG (reference sequence). Trimming removed 0 bases from V and 0 bases from J, with 13 bases in between. The CDR3 DNA follows: TGTGCCTGGAGTGTGGGCGTCAGCGGGAGCACAGATACGCAGTATTTT. Translation gives CAWSVGVSGSTDTQYF.

This clone was seen a single time. The chain couples TRBV7-6 to TRBJ2-1, with D possibly TRBD1 on 5 matching bases. The CDR3 contains 14 residues. From germline, CDR1 is SGHVS and CDR2 FNYEAQ. The V end lost 3 bases, the J end lost 7 bases, and 13 bases lay between the germline ends. The CDR3 here is CASSLQGFVNEQFF. CDR3 DNA sequence: TGTGCCAGCAGCTTGCAGGGTTTTGTTAATGAGCAGTTCTTC. Using reference TRBV7-6 and TRBJ2-1 for the parts outside the CDR3, the full variable domain is GAGVSQSPRYKVTKRGQDVALRCDPISGHVSLYWYRQALGQGPEFLTYFNYEAQQDKSGLPNDRFSAERPEGSISTLTIQRTEQRDSAMYRCASSLQGFVNEQFFGPGTRLTVL.

V gene TRBV11-2 combines with J gene TRBJ1-1; D is uncertain. The germline V gene has CDR1 SGHAT and CDR2 FQNNGV. The V and J ends lost 0 bases and 4 bases respectively, with 9 bases between them. The CDR3 loop spans 14 amino acids. As DNA, the CDR3 is TGTGCCAGCAGCTTAGAACATGGCATCACTGAAGCTTTCTTT. This translates into CASSLEHGITEAFF.

The count of this clone is one. The genes are TRBV7-2 and TRBJ2-1; D perhaps matches TRBD1 (6 bases). V was shortened by 4 bases and J by 9 bases, with 16 bases between the two germline ends. The length of the CDR3 is 14 residues. Germline V gene lookup returns CDR1 SGHTA and CDR2 FQGNSA. The chain's CDR3 is CASSWPVQGTEQFF. The CDR3, as DNA: TGTGCCAGCAGCTGGCCCGTACAGGGCACTGAGCAGTTCTTC.

This clone was seen a few times. The chain uses TRBV18 and TRBJ2-7; D might be TRBD1 (5 bases). The V gene's germline CDR1 is KGHSH and CDR2 LQKENI. V was trimmed by 5 bases and J by 3 bases, leaving 14 bases between them. This CDR3 comprises 14 residues. As DNA, the CDR3 is TGTGCCAGCTCATTAGGGGCGTCAGGCTACGAGCAGTACTTC. Amino acid sequence: CASSLGASGYEQYF. The full variable domain, in which reference TRBV18 and TRBJ2-7 provide the parts outside the CDR3, is NAGVMQNPRHLVRRRGQEARLRCSPMKGHSHVYWYRQLPEEGLKFMVYLQKENIIDESGMPKERFSAEFPKEGPSILRIQQVVRGDSAAYFCASSLGASGYEQYFGPGTRLTVT.

In this sample, this clone turned up once. The chain employs TRBV2 and TRBJ1-6, with D tentatively TRBD1 (5 bases). V shed 7 bases and J shed 5 bases, with 9 bases lying between them. Germline values: CDR1 SNHLY, CDR2 FYNNEI. This CDR3 contains 13 residues. CDR3 in amino acids: CASIGDHNSPLHF. The CDR3 region has the DNA TGTGCCAGCATAGGGGATCATAATTCACCCCTCCACTTT.

The chain is built from TRBV2 and TRBJ1-2; possibly TRBD1 for D (6 bases). V was pared by 4 bases and J by 6 bases, with 15 bases between. Germline assignment: CDR1 SNHLY and CDR2 FYNNEI. The CDR3 length is 14 residues. The CDR3: CASSGYGGRDGYTF. The CDR3 DNA reads TGTGCCAGCAGTGGGTACGGGGGGCGAGATGGCTACACCTTC.

This sequence joins TRBV5-4 and TRBJ1-1, with D possibly TRBD1 on 5 matching bases. V lost 4 bases and J lost 4, with 14 bases in between. The CDR3 covers 14 residues. In germline, CDR1 is SGHNT, CDR2 YYREEE (reference sequence). DNA for the CDR3: TGTGCCAGCAGCCTACAGGTCGAAGGCACTGAAGCTTTCTTT. Translated, it gives CASSLQVEGTEAFF.

The chain links TRBV21-1 to TRBJ2-7; TRBD2, the table's D call, was not compared with the DNA. TRBV21-1 is described as a pseudogene. The CDR3 contains 17 residues. CDR3 DNA: TGTGCCAGCAGCAAAGGGCGTCTAGCGGGTAGCTCCTACGAGCAGTACTTC. Translation: CASSKGRLAGSSYEQYF.

The rearrangement links TRBV29-1 to TRBJ2-7; a weak D match, TRBD2 (5 bases). The ends were cut back, 4 bases at V and 3 bases at J, with 19 bases in the middle. The germline V gene has CDR1 SQVTM and CDR2 ANQGSEA. This CDR3 is built from 15 residues. CDR3 residues: CSVVPRGEALYEQYF. Written as DNA, the CDR3 is TGCAGCGTTGTCCCCCGGGGAGAGGCCCTCTACGAGCAGTACTTC.

This clone was counted only a few times. The V and J genes are TRBV3-1 (or the pseudogene TRBV3-2) and TRBJ1-4; 9 positions agree with TRBD1. CDR1 and CDR2 from the germline V gene are LGHDT and YNNKEL (reference sequence). The CDR3 loop spans 15 amino acids. V trimming: 4 bases; J trimming: 8 bases; junction bases outside the gene matches: 8. CDR3 DNA: TGTGCCAGCAGCCCTAAGGGACAGGGAGGGGAAAAACTGTTTTTT. Translation gives CASSPKGQGGEKLFF.

This clone occurred a few times. The chain uses TRBV28 and TRBJ2-3; 11 bases are shared with TRBD2. V was clipped by 2 bases and J by 2 bases; unmatched bases: 9. This CDR3 region has 18 residues. Looked up from germline, CDR1 is MDHEN and CDR2 is SYDVKM. CDR3 in DNA: TGTGCCAGCAGTTTAACTAGCGGGAGCCCTAGGGACACAGATACGCAGTATTTT. Amino acids: CASSLTSGSPRDTDTQYF.

The chain links TRBV6-6 to TRBJ2-1; 10 nucleotides align to TRBD1. This CDR3 has 15 residues. The V and J ends lost 6 bases and 3 bases, in that order; junction bases with no gene match: 5. Germline V gene sequence: CDR1 MNHNY, CDR2 SVGAGI (reference sequence). DNA for the CDR3: TGTGCCAGCAGCGACAGGGGGCCCTTCTACAATGAGCAGTTCTTC. It translates to CASSDRGPFYNEQFF.

This clone has more than one count but fewer than ten. This chain links TRBV5-1 with TRBJ2-1, with 7 bases aligning to TRBD1. Germline CDR1 reads SGHRS; CDR2 reads YFSETQ. This CDR3 is built from 15 residues. V dropped 4 bases and J dropped 8; count of bases not matched to a gene: 12. In DNA, the CDR3 is TGCGCCAGCAGCCCTGCCGGACAGGTTGGCCATGAGCAGTTCTTC. Translated, it gives CASSPAGQVGHEQFF.

This sequence joins TRBV11-2 and TRBJ2-7, with 10 bases lining up with TRBD2. CDR3 length equals 15 residues. Trimming took 7 bases from V and 3 from J; bases not matched to a gene: 9. Per germline, CDR1 SGHAT and CDR2 FQNNGV. CDR3 bases: TGTGCCAGCACCCTGAGGACTAGCGGATTCTACGAGCAGTACTTC. Amino acids: CASTLRTSGFYEQYF.

The genes are TRBV7-9 and TRBJ2-3; D is possibly TRBD2 (5 bases). The germline V gene has CDR1 SEHNR and CDR2 FQNEAQ (reference sequence). The germline V and J ends were trimmed by 1 base and 3 bases, with 8 bases remaining between them. CDR3 size: 14 residues. The CDR3, as DNA: TGTGCCAGCAGCTTAGAAGGGAGAACAGATACGCAGTATTTT. Its protein product is CASSLEGRTDTQYF.

This clone was seen once. The chain combines TRBV4-2 with TRBJ1-2, with 7 bases lining up with TRBD1. The CDR3 loop spans 14 amino acids. CDR1 and CDR2 from the germline V gene are LGHNA and YNFKEQ. Unmatched junction bases numbered 2, after V lost 0 bases and J lost 4 bases. Here the CDR3 DNA reads TGTGCCAGCAGCCAAGAATGGGACAGCTATGGCTACACCTTC. This translates into CASSQEWDSYGYTF.

V is TRBV6-5 and J is TRBJ1-3, with 7 bases identical to TRBD1. The CDR3 extends over 15 amino acids. CDR1 is MNHEY and CDR2 is SVGAGI in the germline V gene. V shed 6 bases and J 0 bases; nucleotides not matched to a gene: 5. The CDR3 sequence is CASRRGLSSGNTIYF. DNA of the CDR3: TGTGCCAGCAGAAGGGGGCTGAGCTCTGGAAACACCATATATTTT.

The rearrangement links TRBV5-1 to TRBJ2-7, with D possibly TRBD2 on 7 matching bases. Trimming took 4 bases from V and 2 from J, leaving 13 bases between them. The CDR3 loop spans 14 amino acids. The V gene's germline CDR1 is SGHRS and CDR2 YFSETQ. The CDR3 sequence is CASSPDGGPYEQYF. CDR3 nucleotide sequence: TGCGCCAGCAGCCCGGACGGGGGGCCCTACGAGCAGTACTTC.

This clone counts as medium-sized (0.01 to 0.1%). The chain's CDR3 is CATSGSTGWRDEQYF. The CDR3 DNA sequence: TGTGCCACCAGTGGCTCGACAGGGTGGCGCGACGAGCAGTACTTC. The V and J genes are TRBV24-1 and TRBJ2-7, with TRBD1 matching 7 bases. V was clipped by 5 bases and J by 5 bases; unmatched bases: 11. CDR1 KGHDR and CDR2 SFDVKD come from the germline V gene. The CDR3 totals 15 residues.

This clone was observed a single time. This sequence joins TRBV1 and TRBJ1-5. TRBV1 corresponds to a pseudogene. The CDR3 covers 12 residues. As DNA, the CDR3 is TGCACCAGCACCCAGGGGGGGCAGCCCCAGCATTTT. Translated: CTSTQGGQPQHF.

This chain links TRBV27 with TRBJ1-6, with a tentative D call TRBD1 (6 bases). The germline V gene encodes CDR1 MNHEY and CDR2 SMNVEV (reference sequence). This CDR3 is built from 16 residues. The ends were cut back, 3 bases at V and 2 bases at J, with 11 bases in the middle. CDR3 DNA: TGTGCCAGCAGTTTTGTTGGGACACCCTATAATTCACCCCTCCACTTT. It codes for CASSFVGTPYNSPLHF.

This rearrangement joins TRBV2 to TRBJ1-3, with TRBD1 matching over 10 bases. The germline V gene has CDR1 SNHLY and CDR2 FYNNEI. CDR3 size: 16 residues. J gave up 7 bases and V 5 bases, and 11 bases lay outside the gene matches. The CDR3: CASSLSGQGRGNTIYF. DNA of the CDR3: TGTGCCAGCAGTCTATCGGGACAGGGGAGAGGCAACACCATATATTTT.

The chain recombines TRBV5-1 with TRBJ2-1; possibly TRBD2 for D (6 bases). Deletions cut 1 base from V and 6 bases from J, with 14 bases between. The germline V gene has CDR1 SGHRS and CDR2 YFSETQ. CDR3 length: 15 amino acids. The CDR3: CASSLFERRGNEQFF. The CDR3 bases are TGCGCCAGCAGCTTGTTTGAGCGGAGGGGCAATGAGCAGTTCTTC.